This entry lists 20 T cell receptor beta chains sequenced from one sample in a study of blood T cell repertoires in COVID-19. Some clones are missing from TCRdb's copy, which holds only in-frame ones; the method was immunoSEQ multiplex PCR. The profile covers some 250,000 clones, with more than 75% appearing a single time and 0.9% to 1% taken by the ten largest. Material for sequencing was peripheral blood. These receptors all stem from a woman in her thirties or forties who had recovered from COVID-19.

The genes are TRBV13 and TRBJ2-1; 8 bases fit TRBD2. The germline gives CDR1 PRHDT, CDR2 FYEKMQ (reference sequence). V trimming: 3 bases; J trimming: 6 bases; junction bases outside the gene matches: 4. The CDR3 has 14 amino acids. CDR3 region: CASSLGLVGNEQFF. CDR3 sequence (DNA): TGTGCCAGCAGCTTGGGACTAGTAGGCAATGAGCAGTTCTTC.

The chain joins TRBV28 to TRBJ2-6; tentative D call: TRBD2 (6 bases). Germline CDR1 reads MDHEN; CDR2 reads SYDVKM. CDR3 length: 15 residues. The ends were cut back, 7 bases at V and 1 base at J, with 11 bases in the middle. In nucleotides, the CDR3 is TGTGCCAGCAACATGGCGGGGTCTGGGGCCAACGTCCTGACTTTC. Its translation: CASNMAGSGANVLTF.

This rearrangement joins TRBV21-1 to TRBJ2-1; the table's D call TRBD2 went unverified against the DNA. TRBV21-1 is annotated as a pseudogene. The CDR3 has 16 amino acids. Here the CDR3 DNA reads TGTGCCAGCAGCAAAGTGGGGGGGACTAGGGAGGATGAGCAGTTCTTC. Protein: CASSKVGGTREDEQFF.

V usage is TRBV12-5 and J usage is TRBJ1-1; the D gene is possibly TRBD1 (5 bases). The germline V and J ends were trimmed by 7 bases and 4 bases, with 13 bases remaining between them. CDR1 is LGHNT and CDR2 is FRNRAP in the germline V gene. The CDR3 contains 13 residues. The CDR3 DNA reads TGTGCTAGTGCCACCGGGGGGAGCACTGAAGCTTTCTTT. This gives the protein CASATGGSTEAFF.

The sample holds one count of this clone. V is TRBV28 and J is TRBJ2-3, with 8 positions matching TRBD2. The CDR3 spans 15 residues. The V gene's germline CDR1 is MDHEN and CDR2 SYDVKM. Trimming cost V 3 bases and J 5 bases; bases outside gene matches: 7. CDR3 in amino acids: CASSFEREHGDTQYF. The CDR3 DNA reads TGTGCCAGCAGTTTTGAGCGGGAGCATGGAGATACGCAGTATTTT.

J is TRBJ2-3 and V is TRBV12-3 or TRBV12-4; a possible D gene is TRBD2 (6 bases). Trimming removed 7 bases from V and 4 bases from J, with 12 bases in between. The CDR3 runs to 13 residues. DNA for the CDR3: TGTGCCAGCAATATGCGGGGTTCAGATACGCAGTATTTT. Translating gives CASNMRGSDTQYF.

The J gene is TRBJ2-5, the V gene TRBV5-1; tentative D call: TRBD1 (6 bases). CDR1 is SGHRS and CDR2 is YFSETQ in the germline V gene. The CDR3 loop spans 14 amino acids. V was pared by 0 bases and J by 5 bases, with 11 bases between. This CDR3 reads CASSLAGVGETQYF. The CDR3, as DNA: TGCGCCAGCAGCTTGGCAGGGGTGGGTGAGACCCAGTACTTC.

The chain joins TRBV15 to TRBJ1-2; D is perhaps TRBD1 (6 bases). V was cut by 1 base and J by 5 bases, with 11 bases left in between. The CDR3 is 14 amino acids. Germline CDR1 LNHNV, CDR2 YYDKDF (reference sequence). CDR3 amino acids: CATSRGEGGYGYTF. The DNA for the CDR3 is TGTGCCACCAGCAGAGGGGAGGGGGGGTATGGCTACACCTTC. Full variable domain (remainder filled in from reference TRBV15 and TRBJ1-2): DAMVIQNPRYQVTQFGKPVTLSCSQTLNHNVMYWYQQKSSQAPKLLFHYYDKDFNNEADTPDNFQSRRPNTSFCFLDIRSPGLGDTAMYLCATSRGEGGYGYTFGSGTRLTVV.

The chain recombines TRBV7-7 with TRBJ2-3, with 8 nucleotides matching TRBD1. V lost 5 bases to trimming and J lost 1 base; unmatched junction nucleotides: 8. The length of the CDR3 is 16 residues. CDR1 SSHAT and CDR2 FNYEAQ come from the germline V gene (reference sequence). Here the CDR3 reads CASSTQRTGRTDTQYF. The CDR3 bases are TGTGCCAGCAGCACTCAACGGACAGGGCGCACAGATACGCAGTATTTT.

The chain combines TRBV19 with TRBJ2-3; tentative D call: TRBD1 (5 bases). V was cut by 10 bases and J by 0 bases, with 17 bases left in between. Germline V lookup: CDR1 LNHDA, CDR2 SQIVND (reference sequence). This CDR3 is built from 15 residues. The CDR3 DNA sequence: TGTGCCACCAGGGCTTTGGGGTCTAGCACAGATACGCAGTATTTT. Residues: CATRALGSSTDTQYF. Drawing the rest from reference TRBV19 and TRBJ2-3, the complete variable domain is DGGITQSPKYLFRKEGQNVTLSCEQNLNHDAMYWYRQDPGQGLRLIYYSQIVNDFQKGDIAEGYSVSREKKESFPLTVTSAQKNPTAFYLCATRALGSSTDTQYFGPGTRLTVL.

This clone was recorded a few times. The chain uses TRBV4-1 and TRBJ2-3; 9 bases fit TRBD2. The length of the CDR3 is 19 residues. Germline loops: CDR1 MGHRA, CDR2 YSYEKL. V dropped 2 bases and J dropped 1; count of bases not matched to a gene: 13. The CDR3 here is CASSQWGSGGQPRTDTQYF. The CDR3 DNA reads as TGCGCCAGCAGCCAATGGGGTAGCGGGGGCCAGCCGCGCACAGATACGCAGTATTTT.

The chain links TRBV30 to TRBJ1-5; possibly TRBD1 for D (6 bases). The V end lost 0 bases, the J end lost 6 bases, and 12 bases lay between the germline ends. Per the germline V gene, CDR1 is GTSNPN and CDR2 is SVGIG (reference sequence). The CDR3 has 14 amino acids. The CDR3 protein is CAWSVPGGGQPQHF. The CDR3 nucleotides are TGTGCCTGGAGTGTACCTGGGGGCGGTCAGCCCCAGCATTTT.

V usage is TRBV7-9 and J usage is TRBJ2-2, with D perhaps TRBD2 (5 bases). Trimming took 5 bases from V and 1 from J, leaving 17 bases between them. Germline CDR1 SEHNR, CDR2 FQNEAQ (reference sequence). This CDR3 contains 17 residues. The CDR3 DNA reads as TGTGCCAGCAGCCGGCGGGCCCAAGTAAAGAACACCGGGGAGCTGTTTTTT. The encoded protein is CASSRRAQVKNTGELFF.

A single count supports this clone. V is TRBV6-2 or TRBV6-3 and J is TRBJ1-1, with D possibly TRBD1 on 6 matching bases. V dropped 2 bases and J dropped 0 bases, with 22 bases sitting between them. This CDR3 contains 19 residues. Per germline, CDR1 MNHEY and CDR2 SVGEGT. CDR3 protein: CASSYPPPGTRGMNTEAFF. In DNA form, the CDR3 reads TGTGCCAGCAGTTACCCCCCCCCGGGAACGAGGGGGATGAACACTGAAGCTTTCTTT.

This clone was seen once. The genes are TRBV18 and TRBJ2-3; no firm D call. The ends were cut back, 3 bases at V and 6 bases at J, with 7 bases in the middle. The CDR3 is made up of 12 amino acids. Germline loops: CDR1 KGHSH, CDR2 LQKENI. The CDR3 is CASSPPVDTQYF. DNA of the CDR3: TGTGCCAGCTCACCCCCAGTGGATACGCAGTATTTT.

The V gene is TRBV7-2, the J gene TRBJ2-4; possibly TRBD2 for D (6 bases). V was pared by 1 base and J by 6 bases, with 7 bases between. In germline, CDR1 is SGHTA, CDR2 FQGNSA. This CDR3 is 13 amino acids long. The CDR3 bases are TGTGCCAGCAGCTTAGTGGAGGGAAACATTCAGTACTTC. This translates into CASSLVEGNIQYF.

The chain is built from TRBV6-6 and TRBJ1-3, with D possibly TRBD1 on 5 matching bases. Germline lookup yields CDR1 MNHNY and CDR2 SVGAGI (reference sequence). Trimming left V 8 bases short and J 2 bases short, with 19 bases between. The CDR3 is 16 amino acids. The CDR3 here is CASATGREGAGNTIYF. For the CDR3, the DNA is TGTGCCAGCGCGACGGGCAGGGAAGGCGCTGGAAACACCATATATTTT.

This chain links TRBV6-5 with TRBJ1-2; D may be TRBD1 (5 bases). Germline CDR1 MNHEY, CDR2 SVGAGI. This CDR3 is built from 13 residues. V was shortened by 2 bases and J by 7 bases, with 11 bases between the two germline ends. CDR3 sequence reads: CASSYGAGGGYTF. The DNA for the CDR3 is TGTGCCAGCAGTTACGGGGCCGGGGGTGGCTACACCTTC.

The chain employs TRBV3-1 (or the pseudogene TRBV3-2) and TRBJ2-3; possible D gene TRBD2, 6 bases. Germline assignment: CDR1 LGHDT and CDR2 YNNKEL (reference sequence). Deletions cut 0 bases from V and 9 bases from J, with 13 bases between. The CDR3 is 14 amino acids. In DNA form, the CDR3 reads TGTGCCAGCAGCCAAGATGGCGGGGTCGGAACGCAGTATTTT. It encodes CASSQDGGVGTQYF.

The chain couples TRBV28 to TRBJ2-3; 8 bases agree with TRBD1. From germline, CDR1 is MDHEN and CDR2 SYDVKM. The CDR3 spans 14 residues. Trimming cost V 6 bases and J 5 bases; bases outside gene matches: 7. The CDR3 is CASSQDRERDTQYF. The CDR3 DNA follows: TGTGCCAGCAGCCAGGACAGGGAGAGAGATACGCAGTATTTT.